This T cell receptor (beta chain) was captured by sequencing in a study of blood T cell repertoires in COVID-19. Study-wide context: The origin of the acute and convalescent COVID-19 samples was the United States, Italy and Spain. The analysed material was cDNA or gDNA that came from T cells, B-cell-depleted T cells, or PBMCs.

CDR1 and CDR2 from the germline V gene are PRHDT and FYEKMQ (reference sequence). The CDR3 covers 19 residues. V was cut by 1 base and J by 6 bases, with 25 bases left in between. In the source study's methods: Counts of nucleated cells, estimated from reference gene primer amplification, were obtained. Data came from immunoSEQ multiplex PCR; TCRdb stores just in-frame clones and leaves some out. V, J and clone size reflect that table, while D and trimming were determined from the DNA. The sample lists 270,000 or so clones; 89% were seen once. Input material: peripheral blood. This chain joins TRBV13 and TRBJ2-1, with D perhaps matching TRBD2 (5 bases). The sequence was obtained from a woman between 40 and 55 years old who had recovered from COVID-19. This CDR3 reads CASSLARRAPQTRFNEQFF. The CDR3, as DNA: TGTGCCAGCAGCTTAGCCCGTAGGGCCCCTCAAACTAGGTTCAATGAGCAGTTCTTC.